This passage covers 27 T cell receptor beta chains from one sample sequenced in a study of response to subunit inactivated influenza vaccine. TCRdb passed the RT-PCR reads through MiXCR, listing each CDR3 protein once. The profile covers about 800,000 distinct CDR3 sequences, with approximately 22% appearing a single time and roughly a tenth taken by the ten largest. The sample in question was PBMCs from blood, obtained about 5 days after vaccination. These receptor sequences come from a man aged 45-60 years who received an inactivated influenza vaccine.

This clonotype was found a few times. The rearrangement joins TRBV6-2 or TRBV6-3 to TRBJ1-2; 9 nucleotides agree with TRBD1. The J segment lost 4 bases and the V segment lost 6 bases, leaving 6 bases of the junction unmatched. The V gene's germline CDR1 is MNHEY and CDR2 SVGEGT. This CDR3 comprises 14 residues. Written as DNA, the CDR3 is TGTGCCAGCAGCCCCGGGACAGGGACCTATGGCTACACCTTC. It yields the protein CASSPGTGTYGYTF.

The DNA of the CDR3 is TGTGCCAGCAGCCACGTCCTATTAAAGCGGGGAATGAGAGATGAGCAGTTCTTC. Translating gives CASSHVLLKRGMRDEQFF. V is TRBV14 and J is TRBJ2-1; 7 nucleotides align to TRBD2. Germline assignment: CDR1 SGHDN and CDR2 FVKESK. J lost 8 bases, V lost 3 bases, and 19 bases had no gene match. The CDR3 spans 18 residues.

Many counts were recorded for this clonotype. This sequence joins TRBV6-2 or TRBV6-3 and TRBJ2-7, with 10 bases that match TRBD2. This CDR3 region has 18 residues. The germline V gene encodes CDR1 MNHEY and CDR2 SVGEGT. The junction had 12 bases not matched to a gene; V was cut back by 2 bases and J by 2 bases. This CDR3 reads CASSYMPGTSEETYEQYF. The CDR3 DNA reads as TGTGCCAGCAGTTACATGCCCGGGACTAGCGAGGAGACCTACGAGCAGTACTTC.

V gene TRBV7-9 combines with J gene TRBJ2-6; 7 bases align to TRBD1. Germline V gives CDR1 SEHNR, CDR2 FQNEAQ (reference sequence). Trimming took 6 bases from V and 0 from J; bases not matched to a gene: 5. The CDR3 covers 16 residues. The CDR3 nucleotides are TGTGCCAGCAGTTCAACAGGGGTCTCTGGGGCCAACGTCCTGACTTTC. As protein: CASSSTGVSGANVLTF.

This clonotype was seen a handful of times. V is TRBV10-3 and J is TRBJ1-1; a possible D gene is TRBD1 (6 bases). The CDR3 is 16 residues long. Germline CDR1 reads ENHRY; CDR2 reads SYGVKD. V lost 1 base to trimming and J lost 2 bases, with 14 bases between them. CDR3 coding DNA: TGTGCCATCAGTGAGTACGTTTGGGGGGCCAACACTGAAGCTTTCTTT. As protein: CAISEYVWGANTEAFF.

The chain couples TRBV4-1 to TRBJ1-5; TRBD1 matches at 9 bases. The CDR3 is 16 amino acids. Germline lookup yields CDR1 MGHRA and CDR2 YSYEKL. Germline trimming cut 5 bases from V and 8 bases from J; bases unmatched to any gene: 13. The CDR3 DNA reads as TGCGCCAGCAGCTTTACCGGGACAGGGTCAAGGGAGCCCCAGCATTTT. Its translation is CASSFTGTGSREPQHF.

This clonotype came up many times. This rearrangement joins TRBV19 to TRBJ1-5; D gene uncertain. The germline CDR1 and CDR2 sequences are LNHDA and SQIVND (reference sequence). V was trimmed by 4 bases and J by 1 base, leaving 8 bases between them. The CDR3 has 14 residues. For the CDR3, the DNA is TGTGCCAGTAGTAGGCCGGTGAGCAATCAGCCCCAGCATTTT. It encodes CASSRPVSNQPQHF.

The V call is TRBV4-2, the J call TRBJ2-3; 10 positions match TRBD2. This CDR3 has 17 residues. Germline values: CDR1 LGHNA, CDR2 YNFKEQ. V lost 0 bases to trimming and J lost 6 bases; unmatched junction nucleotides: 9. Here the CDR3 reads CASSQDRASGGWDTQYF. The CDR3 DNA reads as TGTGCCAGCAGCCAAGATCGGGCTAGCGGGGGATGGGATACGCAGTATTTT.

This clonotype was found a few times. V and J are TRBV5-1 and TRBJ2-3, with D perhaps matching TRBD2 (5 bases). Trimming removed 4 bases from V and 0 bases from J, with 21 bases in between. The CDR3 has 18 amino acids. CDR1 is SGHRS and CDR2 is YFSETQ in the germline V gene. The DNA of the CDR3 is TGCGCCAGCAGCCCCGGGATGAAGTGGGCGGCTAGCACAGATACGCAGTATTTT. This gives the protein CASSPGMKWAASTDTQYF.

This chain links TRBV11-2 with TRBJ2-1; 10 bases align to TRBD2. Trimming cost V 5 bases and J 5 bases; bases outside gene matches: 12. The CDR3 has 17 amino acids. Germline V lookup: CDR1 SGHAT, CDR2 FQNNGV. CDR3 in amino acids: CASSILTSGEYHNEQFF. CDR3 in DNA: TGTGCCAGCAGCATATTAACTAGCGGGGAATACCACAATGAGCAGTTCTTC.

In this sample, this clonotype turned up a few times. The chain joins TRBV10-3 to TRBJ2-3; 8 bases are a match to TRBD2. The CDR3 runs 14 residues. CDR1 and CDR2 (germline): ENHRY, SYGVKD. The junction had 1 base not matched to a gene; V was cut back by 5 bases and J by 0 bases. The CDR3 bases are TGTGCCATCAGTCGGGGGGGGAGCACAGATACGCAGTATTTT. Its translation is CAISRGGSTDTQYF.

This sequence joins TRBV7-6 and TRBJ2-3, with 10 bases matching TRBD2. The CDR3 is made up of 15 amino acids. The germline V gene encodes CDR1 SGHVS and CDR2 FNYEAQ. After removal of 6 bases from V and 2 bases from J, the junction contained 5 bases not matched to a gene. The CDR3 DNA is TGTGCCAGCAGTAGGACTAGCGGCTACACAGATACGCAGTATTTT. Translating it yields CASSRTSGYTDTQYF. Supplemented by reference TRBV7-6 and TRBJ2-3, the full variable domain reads GAGVSQSPRYKVTKRGQDVALRCDPISGHVSLYWYRQALGQGPEFLTYFNYEAQQDKSGLPNDRFSAERPEGSISTLTIQRTEQRDSAMYRCASSRTSGYTDTQYFGPGTRLTVL.

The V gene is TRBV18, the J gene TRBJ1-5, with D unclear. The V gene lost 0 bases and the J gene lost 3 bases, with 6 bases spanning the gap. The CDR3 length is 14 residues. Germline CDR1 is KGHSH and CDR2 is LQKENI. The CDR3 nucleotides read TGTGCCAGCTCACCACCTATGTCCAATCAGCCCCAGCATTTT. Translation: CASSPPMSNQPQHF.

CDR3 region: CASSPPILGTDTQYF. In nucleotides, the CDR3 is TGTGCCAGCAGCCCACCCATTTTGGGCACAGATACGCAGTATTTT. The V and J genes are TRBV7-8 and TRBJ2-3; D is undetermined. Between the trimmed V and J ends, which lost 5 bases and 1 base, there was a span of 13 bases. The V gene's germline CDR1 is SGHVS and CDR2 FQNEAQ. The CDR3 loop spans 15 amino acids.

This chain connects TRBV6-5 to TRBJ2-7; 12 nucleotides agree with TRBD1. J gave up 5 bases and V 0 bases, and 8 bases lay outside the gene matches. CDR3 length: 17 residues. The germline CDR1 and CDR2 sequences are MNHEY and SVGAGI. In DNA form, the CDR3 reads TGTGCCAGCAGTTACTCGGGACAGGGGGCCAATCGGAACGAGCAGTACTTC. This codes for CASSYSGQGANRNEQYF.

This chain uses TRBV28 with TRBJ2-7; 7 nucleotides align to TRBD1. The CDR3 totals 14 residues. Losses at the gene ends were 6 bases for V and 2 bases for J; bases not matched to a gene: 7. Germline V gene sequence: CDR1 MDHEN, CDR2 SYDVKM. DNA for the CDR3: TGTGCCAGCAGACCGGGACAGCACCCCTACGAGCAGTACTTC. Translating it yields CASRPGQHPYEQYF.

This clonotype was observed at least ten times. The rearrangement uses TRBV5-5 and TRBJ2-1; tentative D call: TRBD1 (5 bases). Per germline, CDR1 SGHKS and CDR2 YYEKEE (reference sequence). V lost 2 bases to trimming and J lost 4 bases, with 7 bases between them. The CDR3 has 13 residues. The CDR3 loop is CASSFRQYNEQFF. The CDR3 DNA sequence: TGTGCCAGCAGCTTCCGACAGTACAATGAGCAGTTCTTC.

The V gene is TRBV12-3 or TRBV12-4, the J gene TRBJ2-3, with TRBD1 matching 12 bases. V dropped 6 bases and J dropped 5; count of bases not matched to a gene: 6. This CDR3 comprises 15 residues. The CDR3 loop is CASRNGDRGQDTQYF. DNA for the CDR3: TGTGCCAGCAGAAACGGGGACAGGGGGCAAGATACGCAGTATTTT.

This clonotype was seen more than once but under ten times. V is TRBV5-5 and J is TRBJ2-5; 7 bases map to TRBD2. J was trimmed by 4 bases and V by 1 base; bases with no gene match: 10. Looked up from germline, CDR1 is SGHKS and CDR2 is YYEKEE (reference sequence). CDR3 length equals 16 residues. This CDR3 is CASSLRAGAVGETQYF. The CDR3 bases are TGTGCCAGCAGCTTGAGGGCGGGAGCAGTAGGAGAGACCCAGTACTTC.

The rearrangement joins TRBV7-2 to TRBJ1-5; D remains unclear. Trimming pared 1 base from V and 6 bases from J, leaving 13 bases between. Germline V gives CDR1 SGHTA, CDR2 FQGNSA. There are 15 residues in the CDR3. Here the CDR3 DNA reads TGTGCCAGCAGCTTAGGAGCATCAGAGAGTCAGCCCCAGCATTTT. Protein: CASSLGASESQPQHF.

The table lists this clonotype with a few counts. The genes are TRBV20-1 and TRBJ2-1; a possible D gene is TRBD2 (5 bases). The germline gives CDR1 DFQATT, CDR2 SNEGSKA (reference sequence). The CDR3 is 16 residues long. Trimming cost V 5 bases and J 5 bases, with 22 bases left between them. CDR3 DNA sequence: TGCAGTGCTCCCCCCCCCCTAGCCCACCGCGACAATGAGCAGTTCTTC. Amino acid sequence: CSAPPPLAHRDNEQFF.

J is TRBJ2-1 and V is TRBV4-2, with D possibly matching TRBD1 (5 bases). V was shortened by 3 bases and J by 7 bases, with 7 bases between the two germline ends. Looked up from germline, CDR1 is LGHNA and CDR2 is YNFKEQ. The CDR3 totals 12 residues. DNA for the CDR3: TGTGCCAGCAGCCAGACAGTTAATGAGCAGTTCTTC. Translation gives CASSQTVNEQFF.

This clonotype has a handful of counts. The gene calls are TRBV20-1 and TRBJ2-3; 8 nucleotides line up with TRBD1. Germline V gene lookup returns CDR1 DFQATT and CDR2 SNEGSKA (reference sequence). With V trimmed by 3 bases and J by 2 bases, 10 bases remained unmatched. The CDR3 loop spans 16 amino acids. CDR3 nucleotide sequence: TGCAGTGCTAGTCCCCTCGGACAGGGAGTCACAGATACGCAGTATTTT. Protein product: CSASPLGQGVTDTQYF.

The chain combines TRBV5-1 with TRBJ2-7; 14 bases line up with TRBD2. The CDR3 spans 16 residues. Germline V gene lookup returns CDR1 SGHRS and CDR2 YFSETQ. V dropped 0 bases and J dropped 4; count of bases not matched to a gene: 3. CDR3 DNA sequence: TGCGCCAGCAGCTTGGCGGGACTAGCGGGAGTGTACGAGCAGTACTTC. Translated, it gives CASSLAGLAGVYEQYF. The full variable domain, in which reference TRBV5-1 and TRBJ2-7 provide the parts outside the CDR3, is KAGVTQTPRYLIKTRGQQVTLSCSPISGHRSVSWYQQTPGQGLQFLFEYFSETQRNKGNFPGRFSGRQFSNSRSEMNVSTLELGDSALYLCASSLAGLAGVYEQYFGPGTRLTVT.

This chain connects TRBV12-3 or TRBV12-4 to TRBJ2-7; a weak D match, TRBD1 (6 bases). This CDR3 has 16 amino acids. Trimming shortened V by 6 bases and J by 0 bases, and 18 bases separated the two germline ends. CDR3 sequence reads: CASSKTDQGRSYEQYF. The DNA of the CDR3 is TGTGCCAGCAGCAAGACCGATCAGGGGCGCTCCTACGAGCAGTACTTC.

The CDR3 loop is CASSVGLGQEAFF. Written as DNA, the CDR3 is TGTGCCAGCAGCGTAGGGCTCGGGCAGGAAGCTTTCTTT. V usage is TRBV9 and J usage is TRBJ1-1; no clear D gene. The germline CDR1 and CDR2 sequences are SGDLS and YYNGEE. The ends were cut back, 0 bases at V and 8 bases at J, with 11 bases in the middle. The CDR3 is 13 residues long.

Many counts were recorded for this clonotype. The CDR3: CASSIRGRTDTQYF. CDR3 bases: TGTGCCAGCAGTATCAGGGGCCGCACAGATACGCAGTATTTT. This sequence joins TRBV12-3 or TRBV12-4 and TRBJ2-3; TRBD1 might be the D (6 bases). CDR3 length equals 14 residues. V shed 5 bases and J shed 1 base, with 10 bases lying between them.